This is a list of T cell receptor beta chains from one sample in a study of early T cells in non-severe SARS-CoV-2 infection. TCRdb itself ran the 5' RACE reads through MiXCR, one entry per CDR3 protein. The table shows about 58,000 distinct CDR3 sequences, with roughly 12% occurring only once. The specimen sequenced was whole blood. The origin of the receptors is an adult who was a healthcare worker with PCR-confirmed SARS-CoV-2 infection or an uninfected control (not recorded which). Both conserved end residues are part of each CDR3. D genes are given only for firm matches. Expanded clones are given a class, and other clones once, few, many or no size at all.

cdr3_aa cdr3_nt clone_size j_call d_call v_call
CASSLEVDRDQPQHF TGTGCCAGCAGCTTAGAGGTAGACAGAGATCAGCCCCAGCATTTT few TRBJ1-5 NA TRBV7-2
CASRTYQETQYF TGTGCCAGCAGGACATACCAAGAGACCCAGTACTTC NA TRBJ2-5 NA TRBV7-2
CAISEVSGNQPQHF TGTGCCATCAGTGAAGTGTCTGGCAATCAGCCCCAGCATTTT NA TRBJ1-5 NA TRBV10-3
CASSLQGAVNTEAFF TGTGCCAGCAGCTTACAGGGGGCCGTGAACACTGAAGCTTTCTTT many TRBJ1-1 TRBD1 TRBV7-9
CASSLGRGTLNEQFF TGTGCCAGCAGCTTAGGCAGGGGGACACTCAATGAGCAGTTCTTC few TRBJ2-1 TRBD1 TRBV7-3
CASSQEPGMITEAFF TGCGCCAGCAGCCAAGAACCCGGGATGATAACTGAAGCTTTCTTT many TRBJ1-1 NA TRBV4-3
CASTTSGGYNEQFF TGTGCCAGCACCACTAGCGGGGGTTACAATGAGCAGTTCTTC many TRBJ2-1 TRBD2 TRBV6-2/TRBV6-3
CASSLTSGLYNEQFF TGTGCCAGCAGCTTGACTAGCGGGTTATACAATGAGCAGTTCTTC NA TRBJ2-1 TRBD2 TRBV7-6
CSARDPGTGAYGYTF TGCAGTGCTAGAGATCCTGGGACAGGGGCCTATGGCTACACCTTC few TRBJ1-2 TRBD1 TRBV20-1
CASSLNRGSSYEQYF TGCGCCAGCAGCTTGAACAGGGGTTCTTCCTACGAGCAGTACTTC few TRBJ2-7 TRBD1 TRBV5-1
CASRGTGKNTGELFF TGTGCCAGCAGAGGGACAGGGAAGAACACCGGGGAGCTGTTTTTT NA TRBJ2-2 TRBD1 TRBV6-6
CASFSTAQETQYF TGTGCCAGCTTTTCCACAGCACAAGAGACCCAGTACTTC few TRBJ2-5 NA TRBV25-1
CASSLADKGGGPQHF TGTGCCAGCAGCTTAGCTGATAAGGGGGGAGGGCCCCAGCATTTT many TRBJ1-5 NA TRBV7-8
CASSKDRGEQFF TGCGCCAGCAGTAAGGACAGGGGTGAGCAGTTCTTC few TRBJ2-1 TRBD1 TRBV10-1
CASSAGQGVANSPLHF TGTGCCAGCAGCGCGGGACAGGGTGTAGCTAATTCACCCCTCCACTTT many TRBJ1-6 TRBD1 TRBV7-8
CSARAGANVLTF TGCAGTGCTAGAGCTGGGGCCAACGTCCTGACTTTC few TRBJ2-6 NA TRBV20-1
CSVGLLAGGREQYF TGCAGCGTTGGTCTACTAGCGGGAGGACGCGAGCAGTACTTC NA TRBJ2-7 TRBD2 TRBV29-1
CASSSVRDTEAFF TGTGCCAGCAGTTCTGTGCGGGACACTGAAGCTTTCTTT NA TRBJ1-1 NA TRBV11-3